Reported below is one T cell receptor (beta chain). Its target is unknown. In TCRdb, the reads were re-called with MiXCR into one record per CDR3 protein. The sample has fewer than 2,000 distinct CDR3 sequences; just under 85% are singletons. This specimen comes from a study of regulatory T cells in long-lasting Graves disease. Findings of the study overall: With a few thousand shared public clonotypes, persistent patients exceeded new patients, who shared about a thousand. Under persistent disease, TRBV28, TRBJ1-2 and TRBJ2-5 were used preferentially.

PBMC-extracted RNA yielded the TCR library. With EDTA tubes as the receptacles, 7.5 to 9 milliliters of peripheral blood were drawn. Per the germline V gene, CDR1 is SNHLY and CDR2 is FYNNEI. The length of the CDR3 is 14 residues. Deletions cut 2 bases from V and 4 bases from J, with 11 bases between. The TCR sequence derives from a woman younger than 30 with Graves disease. The specimen was peripheral blood mononuclear cells (PBMCs), collected with antithyroid drug treatment, in newly diagnosed or persistent Graves disease (not recorded which). The chain recombines TRBV2 with TRBJ1-1; weak D call: TRBD1 (6 bases). CDR3 amino acids: CASSEKGGTTEAFF. DNA for the CDR3: TGTGCCAGCAGTGAAAAAGGGGGGACCACTGAAGCTTTCTTT.